Below, one T cell receptor beta chain is given with its context. Its antigen is undetermined. The source of the sample is a study of cytomegalovirus exposure and HLA in healthy donors. Study findings and constraints: A missense DCLRE1C variant was associated with V- and J-gene trimming of TCR beta chains in a later analysis, and an independent cohort replicated the association.

The CDR3 consists of 15 residues. CDR1 and CDR2 (germline): SGHVS, FNYEAQ. The junction had 6 bases not matched to a gene; V was cut back by 5 bases and J by 8 bases. The PCR ran on 60 Vbeta and 13 Jbeta primers. Sequencing was performed with immunoSEQ multiplex PCR; in TCRdb, only in-frame clones are kept and a portion is missing. The table has 150,000 or so clones, roughly 80% seen once; the top ten hold more than 2%. As for the donors, each was a healthy bone marrow donor. Sequenced: PBMCs. V and J are TRBV7-6 and TRBJ1-6; 10 positions match TRBD1. This TCR was sampled from a man in his fifties or sixties in good health and CMV-seropositive. CDR3 DNA: TGTGCCAGCAGCGCCCGGACAGGGGGGGATTCACCCCTCCACTTT. This gives the protein CASSARTGGDSPLHF. Supplemented by reference TRBV7-6 and TRBJ1-6, the full variable domain reads GAGVSQSPRYKVTKRGQDVALRCDPISGHVSLYWYRQALGQGPEFLTYFNYEAQQDKSGLPNDRFSAERPEGSISTLTIQRTEQRDSAMYRCASSARTGGDSPLHFGNGTRLTVT.